The 6 T cell receptor beta chains below all came from one sample that was sequenced in a study of ipilimumab plus nivolumab after autologous stem cell transplantation. Data came from immunoSEQ multiplex PCR; TCRdb stores just in-frame clones and leaves some out. The sample has about 5,000 clones; around two thirds are singletons. This specimen consisted of PBMCs, obtained in a trial of ipilimumab plus nivolumab as post-transplant consolidation. The receptors were gathered from a male donor with multiple myeloma.

The rearrangement joins TRBV7-3 to TRBJ2-3, with a weak D call TRBD1 (7 bases). Deletions cut 4 bases from V and 1 base from J, with 15 bases between. CDR1 is SGHTA, CDR2 FQGTGA, per germline. The CDR3 runs 16 residues. The CDR3 sequence is CASSSPQGTRTDTQYF. CDR3 nucleotide sequence: TGTGCCAGCAGCTCGCCACAGGGGACTCGCACAGATACGCAGTATTTT.

V is TRBV7-9 and J is TRBJ1-1; 8 nucleotides match TRBD1. V shed 5 bases, J shed 11 bases, and the junction held 13 bases outside the gene matches. This CDR3 spans 14 amino acids. Looked up from germline, CDR1 is SEHNR and CDR2 is FQNEAQ (reference sequence). CDR3 bases: TGTGCCAGCAGCCAACCAGGGGGCGGCCTTCGGGCTTTCTTT. Translated, it gives CASSQPGGGLRAFF.

The chain employs TRBV5-5 and TRBJ2-3; possibly TRBD2 for D (6 bases). CDR1 is SGHKS, CDR2 YYEKEE, per germline (reference sequence). The CDR3 covers 18 residues. V was pared by 0 bases and J by 1 base, with 18 bases between. The CDR3 sequence: CASSLAGVGSSGTDTQYF. The CDR3 DNA reads as TGTGCCAGCAGCTTGGCCGGAGTAGGGTCTAGCGGCACAGATACGCAGTATTTT.

The chain's CDR3 is CASSIKGRGGENSPLHF. The CDR3 bases are TGTGCCAGCAGCATCAAGGGCCGGGGAGGGGAGAATTCACCCCTCCACTTT. The chain recombines TRBV5-5 with TRBJ1-6; maybe TRBD1 (5 bases). The CDR3 totals 17 residues. Trimming cost V 4 bases and J 7 bases, with 21 bases left between them. Germline V CDR1 and CDR2: SGHKS, YYEKEE (reference sequence).

This clone was seen more than once but under ten times. One end of the junction does not line up with germline, which may come from a read error. This CDR3 reads CASSSPRRDRGAVF. The CDR3 bases are TGTGCCAGCAGCTCCCCTAGGCGGGACAGGGGAGCTGTTTTT. The gene calls are TRBV5-5 and TRBJ2-2, with TRBD1 matching 10 bases. Germline V lookup: CDR1 SGHKS, CDR2 YYEKEE (reference sequence). This CDR3 contains 14 residues.

V and J are TRBV5-4 and TRBJ2-5; D ambiguous. The germline CDR1 and CDR2 sequences are SGHNT and YYREEE (reference sequence). The V gene lost 4 bases and the J gene lost 2 bases, with 12 bases spanning the gap. The CDR3 spans 14 residues. The CDR3 nucleotides are TGTGCCAGCAGCCCCGGTGGCAGGCAAGAGACCCAGTACTTC. Amino acid sequence: CASSPGGRQETQYF.